This T cell receptor (beta chain) was recorded in a study of T-cell reconstitution after alpha-beta-depleted transplantation in children. The study, taken as a whole, reports: Elevated TCRbeta diversity at day 60 was traced, in some patients, to surviving recipient T cells and thymic progenitors. Diversity and T-cell counts at one year after transplant derived mostly from new T cells. About two months after transplant, alpha-beta T cells reportedly came from several hundred expanded graft clones.

Construction of the TCRbeta library involved unique molecular identifiers. TCRdb fed the PCR reads into MiXCR, producing one record per CDR3 protein. Seen here are about 870,000 distinct CDR3 sequences, approximately 15% observed once, and the top ten hold approximately 5%. This clonotype was recorded at least ten times. What it recognizes is unknown. The CDR3 runs 15 residues. The V gene's germline CDR1 is SGHRS and CDR2 YFSETQ. The germline V and J ends were trimmed by 3 bases and 3 bases, with 14 bases remaining between them. This clonotype originated in a male patient between 5 and 17 years old who had a stem cell transplant for acute lymphoblastic leukemia, so the T cells may come from the graft donor. The source material was PBMCs, mostly from graft donor cells, sampled 360 days after TCRalphabeta/CD19-depleted stem cell transplant. The chain couples TRBV5-1 to TRBJ2-3; possibly TRBD1 or TRBD2 for D (5 bases each). CDR3 nucleotide sequence: TGCGCCAGCAGCTCCCATGGGGACCGAACAGATACGCAGTATTTT. Translated: CASSSHGDRTDTQYF.